This T cell receptor beta chain was found in a study of blood T cell repertoires in COVID-19. The repertoire was sequenced with immunoSEQ multiplex PCR; TCRdb's copy has only in-frame clones and lacks some. The data contain roughly 400,000 clones, about nine tenths of them seen just once; the ten biggest clones take up 0.6%. Trimming pared 4 bases from V and 3 bases from J, leaving 8 bases between. Germline V gives CDR1 SGHNT, CDR2 YYREEE (reference sequence). CDR3 length: 12 amino acids. The sample was PBMCs or T cells enriched from blood (not recorded which). This chain connects TRBV5-4 to TRBJ2-7; D might be TRBD2 (5 bases). The receptor's source is a man between 18 and 35 years old who had recovered from COVID-19. The CDR3 nucleotides are TGTGCCAGCAGCGGGGAGAACTACGAGCAGTACTTC. Its translation is CASSGENYEQYF.